The entry below describes one T cell receptor (beta chain). The antigen remains undetermined. The CDR3 contains 16 residues. CDR1 SGHAT and CDR2 FQNNGV come from the germline V gene. Trimming took 4 bases from V and 1 from J; bases not matched to a gene: 10. Produced via immunoSEQ multiplex PCR; TCRdb's table is partial and in-frame only. The table includes over a million clones, 78% detected once. This entry belongs to a study of shared clonotypes between healthy human individuals. The overall study: Sampling drew on donors who were two women and a few men aged 18 to 49. Study-level points and caveats: Owing to a small donor count, the genetic and exposure-history diversity represented was limited.

The TCR originated in a man aged 18-30 years in good health. Some clones in this sample may be carry-over from other donors' samples. Sequencing was done on a sample of memory CD4+ T cells from PBMCs. The subset was: CD45RA-negative fraction. The chain couples TRBV11-2 to TRBJ2-7; 7 positions agree with TRBD2. The CDR3 DNA follows: TGTGCCAGCAGCTCGTTACGGGACGGGAGGTCCTACGAGCAGTACTTC. Encoded protein: CASSSLRDGRSYEQYF.